The 26 T cell receptor beta chains in this list originate from one sample, sequenced in a study of OX40 agonist ivuxolimab in advanced cancers. The protocol used for the library was the immunoSEQ multiplex PCR assay. In TCRdb, the immuneACCESS table is reduced to in-frame sequences with V and J assigned. These tables do not hold every clone; where another copy was compared, an unresolved V gene accounts for under half, and the others remain unexplained. The table for this sample lists fewer than 65,000 clones; roughly 86% of them were counted only once. Of the sample, about 1.1% falls within the top ten clones. The sequences come from CD4+ or CD8+ T cells sorted from blood, collected in a trial of the OX40 agonist ivuxolimab. Source of these receptors: an adult with an advanced solid tumor such as melanoma, head and neck, liver or kidney cancer.

V is TRBV7-2 and J is TRBJ1-3; 7 positions match TRBD1. The CDR3 loop spans 14 amino acids. CDR1 is SGHTA and CDR2 is FQGNSA in the germline V gene. Trimming cost V 0 bases and J 5 bases; bases outside gene matches: 1. The CDR3 reads CASSLAGGRNTIYF. CDR3 nucleotides: TGTGCCAGCAGCTTAGCAGGGGGCAGAAACACCATATATTTT.

V and J are TRBV4-2 and TRBJ2-3; D gene unclear. Trimming pared 0 bases from V and 5 bases from J, leaving 6 bases between. Germline V gives CDR1 LGHNA, CDR2 YNFKEQ. The CDR3 is made up of 13 amino acids. This CDR3 is CASSQDVVDTQYF. The CDR3 DNA is TGTGCCAGCAGCCAAGATGTGGTAGATACGCAGTATTTT.

This chain uses TRBV18 with TRBJ2-1; perhaps TRBD1 as D (6 bases). The ends were cut back, 3 bases at V and 8 bases at J, with 14 bases in the middle. The CDR3 spans 14 residues. CDR1 is KGHSH and CDR2 is LQKENI in the germline V gene. As DNA, the CDR3 is TGTGCCAGCTCACCCCGACAGGAATCACATGAGCAGTTCTTC. Its translation: CASSPRQESHEQFF.

The genes are TRBV27 and TRBJ1-2; 7 positions agree with TRBD1. This CDR3 has 13 residues. V trimming: 5 bases; J trimming: 7 bases; junction bases outside the gene matches: 7. CDR1 MNHEY and CDR2 SMNVEV come from the germline V gene (reference sequence). CDR3 sequence (DNA): TGTGCCAGCAGTCTGTCGACAGGGTTTGGCTACACCTTC. It specifies CASSLSTGFGYTF.

This CDR3 is CASSLSHNEQFF. CDR3 nucleotides: TGTGCCAGCAGTTTATCCCACAATGAGCAGTTCTTC. The rearrangement uses TRBV28 and TRBJ2-1; D not resolved. Germline V gene sequence: CDR1 MDHEN, CDR2 SYDVKM. The V end was cut by 1 base, the J end by 5 bases, with 3 bases between. The length of the CDR3 is 12 residues.

This chain joins TRBV28 and TRBJ1-2, with D possibly matching TRBD1 (5 bases). Germline-derived CDR1 and CDR2 are MDHEN and SYDVKM. This CDR3 comprises 15 residues. V lost 6 bases and J lost 0, with 14 bases in between. CDR3 region: CASSVAGLSNYGYTF. The CDR3 nucleotides are TGTGCCAGCAGCGTCGCAGGGTTGTCTAACTATGGCTACACCTTC.

The rearrangement uses TRBV6-5 and TRBJ1-2; D is uncertain. CDR3 size: 15 residues. V lost 2 bases, J lost 4 bases, and 14 bases lay in between. Germline CDR1 and CDR2: MNHEY and SVGAGI. CDR3 residues: CASSYNIFGSYGYTF. The CDR3 DNA reads TGTGCCAGCAGTTACAACATCTTCGGTAGCTATGGCTACACCTTC.

The chain has TRBV10-3 and TRBJ2-5; the D gene is possibly TRBD1 (6 bases). The CDR3 extends over 15 amino acids. CDR1 is ENHRY, CDR2 SYGVKD, per germline. Trimming removed 0 bases at V and 0 bases at J, with 8 bases between. For the CDR3, the DNA is TGTGCCATCAGTGAGTCAAGGGACAACCAAGAGACCCAGTACTTC. It translates to CAISESRDNQETQYF.

The chain is built from TRBV19 and TRBJ1-2; 8 bases match TRBD1. After removal of 9 bases from V and 7 bases from J, the junction contained 10 bases not matched to a gene. Germline loops: CDR1 LNHDA, CDR2 SQIVND (reference sequence). The CDR3 is made up of 13 amino acids. CDR3 protein: CARLSTGDPGYTF. For the CDR3, the DNA is TGTGCCAGACTTTCGACAGGGGACCCTGGCTACACCTTC.

The chain combines TRBV5-1 with TRBJ1-4; D is uncertain. V lost 4 bases and J lost 8, with 18 bases in between. The CDR3 totals 15 residues. Germline V lookup: CDR1 SGHRS, CDR2 YFSETQ. The CDR3 loop reads CASSLTAWEREKLFF. CDR3 coding DNA: TGCGCCAGCAGCCTGACGGCTTGGGAGAGAGAAAAACTGTTTTTT.

V gene TRBV18 combines with J gene TRBJ2-3; 10 bases match TRBD1. V dropped 3 bases and J dropped 7; count of bases not matched to a gene: 4. Germline lookup yields CDR1 KGHSH and CDR2 LQKENI. The CDR3 is 14 amino acids. In DNA form, the CDR3 reads TGTGCCAGCTCACCCCCGGGACAGGGGAATACGCAGTATTTT. It is translated as CASSPPGQGNTQYF.

The gene calls are TRBV2 and TRBJ2-7; D call uncertain. V was trimmed by 4 bases and J by 3 bases, leaving 4 bases between them. The CDR3 totals 11 residues. CDR1 and CDR2 from the germline V gene are SNHLY and FYNNEI. CDR3 nucleotide sequence: TGTGCCAGCAGTGCAGGCTACGAGCAGTACTTC. It encodes CASSAGYEQYF.

The J gene is TRBJ1-1, the V gene TRBV6-5; D gene ambiguous. Trimming cost V 6 bases and J 3 bases, with 5 bases left between them. The germline V gene has CDR1 MNHEY and CDR2 SVGAGI. CDR3 size: 11 residues. This chain's CDR3 is CASREYTEAFF. Here the CDR3 DNA reads TGTGCCAGCAGAGAGTACACTGAAGCTTTCTTT.

J is TRBJ2-3 and V is TRBV27; D call uncertain. The CDR3 spans 12 residues. Germline V gives CDR1 MNHEY, CDR2 SMNVEV (reference sequence). Trimming shortened V by 4 bases and J by 6 bases, and 8 bases separated the two germline ends. This chain's CDR3 is CASSSLLDTQYF. For the CDR3, the DNA is TGTGCCAGCAGTTCCTTACTGGATACGCAGTATTTT.

V and J are TRBV7-2 and TRBJ2-7; 7 bases are shared with TRBD1. V lost 4 bases, J lost 4 bases, and 10 bases stayed unmatched. The CDR3 runs to 15 residues. Per germline, CDR1 SGHTA and CDR2 FQGNSA. For the CDR3, the DNA is TGTGCCAGCAGCTCCGAGACAGGGCGAGGATACGAGCAGTACTTC. Translating it yields CASSSETGRGYEQYF. The whole variable domain, filled in from reference TRBV7-2 and TRBJ2-7, reads GAGVSQSPSNKVTEKGKDVELRCDPISGHTALYWYRQSLGQGLEFLIYFQGNSAPDKSGLPSDRFSAERTGGSVSTLTIQRTQQEDSAVYLCASSSETGRGYEQYFGPGTRLTVT.

The chain employs TRBV19 and TRBJ2-2, with D possibly TRBD1 on 6 matching bases. V was clipped by 6 bases and J by 5 bases, with 13 bases between them. Germline V gene lookup returns CDR1 LNHDA and CDR2 SQIVND (reference sequence). The CDR3 spans 14 residues. The CDR3: CASRPQGGTGELFF. The CDR3 coding sequence is TGTGCCAGTAGGCCACAGGGCGGTACCGGGGAGCTGTTTTTT.

CDR3 amino acids: CASSPGQGRQETQYF. DNA of the CDR3: TGTGCCAGCAGCCCTGGACAGGGTAGGCAAGAGACCCAGTACTTC. V usage is TRBV5-6 and J usage is TRBJ2-5; 8 bases match TRBD1. There are 15 residues in the CDR3. V lost 4 bases, J lost 2 bases, and 7 bases stayed unmatched. Germline values: CDR1 SGHDT, CDR2 YYEEEE. Using reference TRBV5-6 and TRBJ2-5 for the parts outside the CDR3, the full variable domain is DAGVTQSPTHLIKTRGQQVTLRCSPKSGHDTVSWYQQALGQGPQFIFQYYEEEERQRGNFPDRFSGHQFPNYSSELNVNALLLGDSALYLCASSPGQGRQETQYFGPGTRLLVL.

V gene TRBV28 combines with J gene TRBJ1-1; D remains unclear. V shed 4 bases and J shed 3 bases, with 6 bases lying between them. The CDR3 spans 12 residues. Germline V CDR1 and CDR2: MDHEN, SYDVKM. The CDR3 loop reads CASSSQHTEAFF. The DNA of the CDR3 is TGTGCCAGCAGTTCTCAGCACACTGAAGCTTTCTTT. Full variable domain (rest looked up from reference TRBV28 and TRBJ1-1): DVKVTQSSRYLVKRTGEKVFLECVQDMDHENMFWYRQDPGLGLRLIYFSYDVKMKEKGDIPEGYSVSREKKERFSLILESASTNQTSMYLCASSSQHTEAFFGQGTRLTVV.

Notes on this clone: The DNA is omitted, as the CDR3 cannot be located on it reliably, and the CDR3 follows TCRdb's listing. This sequence joins TRBV6-5 and TRBJ1-4. The CDR3 comprises 15 residues, both ends counted. The germline CDR1 and CDR2 sequences are MNHEY and SVGAGI. CDR3 amino acids: CASSSSDGALGKLFF.

The CDR3: CASSPREYQETQYF. The CDR3 nucleotides are TGTGCCAGCTCACCACGGGAGTACCAAGAGACCCAGTACTTC. The genes are TRBV18 and TRBJ2-5; maybe TRBD2 (5 bases). Trimming removed 1 base from V and 0 bases from J, with 6 bases in between. The CDR3 consists of 14 residues. Germline V gives CDR1 KGHSH, CDR2 LQKENI.

The chain has TRBV7-3 and TRBJ2-1, with TRBD2 identical over 9 bases. With V trimmed by 3 bases and J by 3 bases, 3 bases remained unmatched. The germline V gene has CDR1 SGHTA and CDR2 FQGTGA. CDR3 size: 15 residues. The CDR3, as DNA: TGTGCCAGCAGCTTTAGCGGGAGTAACTACAATGAGCAGTTCTTC. Its translation: CASSFSGSNYNEQFF.

The gene calls are TRBV4-3 and TRBJ2-7; D uncertain. Deletions cut 0 bases from V and 0 bases from J, with 12 bases between. In germline, CDR1 is LGHNA, CDR2 YSLEER. There are 16 residues in the CDR3. The CDR3 loop reads CASSQDLLSFSYEQYF. The CDR3 bases are TGCGCCAGCAGCCAAGATCTTTTGAGTTTCTCCTACGAGCAGTACTTC.

This clone was counted once. This chain joins TRBV19 and TRBJ2-1; 7 bases are shared with TRBD1. CDR1 and CDR2 from the germline V gene are LNHDA and SQIVND (reference sequence). CDR3 size: 13 residues. With 5 bases clipped from V and 7 bases from J, the junction kept 5 bases outside the gene matches. CDR3 sequence (DNA): TGTGCCAGTAGTCCCTACAGGGGAAATGAGCAGTTCTTC. Protein product: CASSPYRGNEQFF.

The rearrangement links TRBV5-1 to TRBJ2-7, with 11 bases identical to TRBD2. The ends lost 7 bases at V and 0 bases at J; junction bases unmatched: 12. This CDR3 has 17 amino acids. Germline V gene lookup returns CDR1 SGHRS and CDR2 YFSETQ. DNA of the CDR3: TGCGCCAGCGGCCCCGGACTAGCGGGTTCTATCTCCTACGAGCAGTACTTC. Its protein is CASGPGLAGSISYEQYF.

This chain connects TRBV9 to TRBJ2-3; D remains ambiguous. The CDR3 has 12 residues. The V gene lost 4 bases and the J gene lost 6 bases, with 9 bases spanning the gap. Germline assignment: CDR1 SGDLS and CDR2 YYNGEE. The CDR3 protein is CASSSLRDTQYF. The DNA of the CDR3 is TGTGCCAGCAGCTCCCTCCGGGATACGCAGTATTTT.

The chain recombines TRBV6-6 with TRBJ1-1, with D perhaps TRBD1 (6 bases). The germline V gene has CDR1 MNHNY and CDR2 SVGAGI (reference sequence). The CDR3 has 14 residues. V lost 3 bases, J lost 1 base, and 9 bases lay in between. The CDR3 nucleotides are TGTGCCAGCAGTTATGGGGGGCGGAACACTGAAGCTTTCTTT. Encoded protein: CASSYGGRNTEAFF.